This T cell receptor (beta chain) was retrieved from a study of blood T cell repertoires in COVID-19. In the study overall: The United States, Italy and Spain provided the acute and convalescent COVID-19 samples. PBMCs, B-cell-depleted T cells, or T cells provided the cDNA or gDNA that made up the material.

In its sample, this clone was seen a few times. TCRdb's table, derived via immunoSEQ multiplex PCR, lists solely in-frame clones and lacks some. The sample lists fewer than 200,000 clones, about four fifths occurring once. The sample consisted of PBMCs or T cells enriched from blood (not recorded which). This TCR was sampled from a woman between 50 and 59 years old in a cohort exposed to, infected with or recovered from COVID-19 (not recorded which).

Here the CDR3 DNA reads TGTGCCAGCAGCTTATATGGGGGGGGGAGCAATCAGCCCCAGCATTTT. It codes for CASSLYGGGSNQPQHF. V gene TRBV7-2 combines with J gene TRBJ1-5; maybe TRBD1 (5 bases). V lost 2 bases to trimming and J lost 1 base, with 12 bases between them. The CDR3 totals 16 residues. The germline CDR1 and CDR2 sequences are SGHTA and FQGNSA.